This T cell receptor (beta chain) came from a study of blood T cell repertoires in COVID-19 (dated by TCRdb to about 2020). In the study overall: Collaborator samples came from the United States, Italy and Spain and covered acute and convalescent phases of COVID-19. The prospective study material was composed of cDNA or gDNA derived from T cells, B-cell-depleted T cells, or PBMCs. The dataset comprised deeply sampled blood TCRbeta repertoires from subjects exposed to, actively infected with, or recovered from COVID-19. The repertoires were released in a freely available public database meant as a resource for research on the immune response to SARS-CoV-2. The samples were drawn from two sources: the first 160 participants of the ongoing ImmuneRACE study, and 1,000 to 1,500 subjects contributed by 6 global collaborators. A de-identified subject ID, COVID-19 status, age in years and sex were almost always included in the sample metadata. Where HLA class I and class II types were available, the types were taken from metadata supplied by the sample provider, not from assay-based typing.

Overall study outcomes, separate from this receptor: Clinical and demographic metadata were provided uncurated, with the amount varying by source and participant.

TCRbeta CDR3 regions were amplified from genomic DNA using the immunoSEQ Assay, a bias-controlled multiplex PCR. In the original analysis: Nucleated cell counts per sample were estimated from amplification of reference gene primers within the assay. Sequence reads were collapsed and filtered to measure the absolute abundance of every unique TCRbeta CDR3 rearrangement. For each sample, productive Simpson clonality was calculated as the square root of Simpson's diversity index over productive rearrangements. TCRdb retrieved this table from immuneACCESS and kept in-frame rearrangements only. Not all clones are present; in checked studies, unresolved V genes account for under half, and no reason is known for the remainder. V and J calls and clone size follow that table, whereas D and trimming were derived from the DNA. The sample includes hundreds of thousands of clones, with about 86% observed a single time. Approximately 10% of the sample is in the top ten clones.

Each collaborating institution followed its own protocols to collect whole blood in K2EDTA tubes. Collaborator samples were shipped for TCRbeta analysis as frozen whole blood, isolated PBMCs, or DNA extracted from either sample type. As to this clone: The antigen it recognizes is unknown. No much larger clone is present one base from it, and per-base qualities are unavailable.

From its cysteine to its phenylalanine, the CDR3 spans 14 amino acids. Solely the CDR3 DNA is kept, with 42 bases framed from the first base. The germline V gene supplies CDR1 MDHEN and CDR2 SYDVKM. The junction shows trimming of 7 bases on V and 0 bases on J, plus 13 bases between the germline ends. Recombination linked TRBV28 to TRBJ2-7, and perhaps TRBD1 as D gene, on 6 matching bases. The TCR originated in a woman at least 80 years old with acute or convalescent COVID-19. The sample was peripheral blood. In nucleotide form, the sequence is TGTGCCAGCAACTTACAGGGAACCTCCTACGAGCAGTACTTC. Translated, this gives CASNLQGTSYEQYF.